This T cell receptor (beta chain) was retrieved from a study of shared clonotypes between healthy human individuals. General study points: Sequencing depth was expected to affect clonotype sharing among donors. Relative to clonotypes present in all four donors, those not shared had lower generation probabilities. What naive subsets generally showed was a larger estimated richness than memory subsets showed.

About this clone itself: Its antigen is unknown.

CD8 cells classed as naive were CD45RO-negative and positively selected for CCR7, excluding terminally differentiated effector memory CD45RA+ cells. Caucasian adults living in Nashville, Tennessee, provided all samples. The V end lost 5 bases, the J end lost 7 bases, and 9 bases lay between the germline ends. This CDR3 has 11 amino acids. TCRdb's copy holds only in-frame clones and misses some; the assay was immunoSEQ multiplex PCR. The sample lists about 2,100,000 clones, 90% to 95% occurring once. This TCR derives from a man aged 18 to 29 in good health. Some clones in this sample may be carry-over from other donors' samples. Sequenced: naive CD8+ T cells from PBMCs. The chain employs TRBV6-7 and TRBJ2-7; no definite D call. TRBV6-7 is placed among ORFs of uncertain function. In nucleotides, the CDR3 is TGTGCCAGCAGTCTCCCCGGGGAGCAGTACTTC. Protein: CASSLPGEQYF.